The clone carrying this T cell receptor (beta chain) has only a few counts. Antigen: not known. The authors took PBMCs from about 9.5 ml fresh peripheral blood. The junction had 3 bases not matched to a gene; V was cut back by 1 base and J by 8 bases. Germline V gene lookup returns CDR1 SGHVS and CDR2 FNYEAQ. The CDR3 sequence is 16 residues long. RNA transcripts gave rise to amplified TCR beta CDR3 regions. The HTBI primer set drove a first-round RT-PCR of the TCR CDR3. TCRdb itself ran the multiplex PCR reads through MiXCR, one entry per CDR3 protein. Of a few hundred thousand distinct CDR3 sequences detected, 14% to 15% appear once; the ten largest clones hold 30% to 35%. This sample is drawn from a study of T cells in Graves' hyperthyroidism and ophthalmopathy. General study points: Most clonotypes expanded in thyroid above 0.001 were likewise present in blood.

J is TRBJ1-6 and V is TRBV7-6; 12 bases are shared with TRBD1. Source material: blood. The receptor's source is a woman in her thirties with Graves' hyperthyroidism. The DNA of the CDR3 is TGTGCCAGCAGCTTAGAGGGGACAGGGGGCGATTCACCCCTCCACTTT. Encoded protein: CASSLEGTGGDSPLHF.